The rows below give T cell receptor beta chains drawn from one sample of a study of T cell clonotyping in hematopoietic cell transplantation. Clones were sequenced by immunoSEQ multiplex PCR, and TCRdb holds only the in-frame ones, with some missing. The sample records over 25,000 clones, around 83% being singletons. Sample: peripheral blood mononuclear cells, taken before stem cell transplant. The receptors here all came from a woman aged 55-69 years with acute myeloid leukemia. Some clones in this sample may be carry-over from other donors' samples. Each CDR3 is given with its conserved first and last residue. Fields, in order: V gene, J gene, D gene, clone size, CDR3 DNA, CDR3 protein. D genes are given only for firm matches. Where a row states a size, it is once, few, many or the class of an expanded clone; other rows omit it.

TRBV5-4	TRBJ2-7	TRBD2	.	TGTGCCAGCAGCTCGGGGGGGTGGACCGAGCAGTACTTC	CASSSGGWTEQYF
TRBV5-6	TRBJ2-6	.	.	TGTGCCAGCAGCCCCAGGGGATGGAGGAGCTCTGGGGCCAACGTCCTGACTTTC	CASSPRGWRSSGANVLTF
TRBV14	TRBJ1-1	.	.	TGTGCCAGCAGCCGCGGAGGCAGCCGTTACACTGAAGCTTTCTTT	CASSRGGSRYTEAFF
TRBV11-2	TRBJ2-1	.	.	TGTGCCAGCAGCTACTATTGGAATGAGCAGTTCTTC	CASSYYWNEQFF
TRBV5-6	TRBJ1-2	.	.	TGTGCCAGCAGCTTGGCGGTTAACTATGGCTACACCTTC	CASSLAVNYGYTF
TRBV6-1	TRBJ2-7	TRBD2	.	TGTGCCAGCACTCTTAGGACTAGCGGGAGTTACGAGCAGTACTTC	CASTLRTSGSYEQYF
TRBV5-4	TRBJ2-3	TRBD1	.	TGTGCCAGCAGCCGGACAGGGGGCGGCACAGATACGCAGTATTTT	CASSRTGGGTDTQYF
TRBV11-2	TRBJ1-1	.	.	TGTGCCAGCAGCTTATACAGTCGGGGAGCCACTGAAGCTTTCTTT	CASSLYSRGATEAFF
TRBV2	TRBJ1-1	.	.	TGTGCCAGCAGTGAAAGAAGTCAGGCGTACACTGAAGCTTTCTTT	CASSERSQAYTEAFF
TRBV2	TRBJ2-1	.	.	TGTGCCAGCAGTGAACTCCCCGGGGGCTACAATGAGCAGTTCTTC	CASSELPGGYNEQFF
TRBV27	TRBJ2-3	.	.	TGTGCCAGCAGTTTAGAAGCAACACGAGAGGATACGCAGTATTTT	CASSLEATREDTQYF
TRBV5-6	TRBJ2-7	TRBD1	.	TGTGCCAGCAGCGGGACAGGGGGCGAAGTCTACGAGCAGTACTTC	CASSGTGGEVYEQYF
TRBV5-1	TRBJ1-1	TRBD1	.	TGCGCCAGCAGAGCCGGGACAGGGAACACTGAAGCTTTCTTT	CASRAGTGNTEAFF
TRBV11-2	TRBJ1-6	TRBD1	.	TGTGCCAGCAGCTTGGACAGGGGTTCTTCACCCCTCCACTTT	CASSLDRGSSPLHF
TRBV27	TRBJ2-7	TRBD1	once	TGTGCCAGCAGCTGGACAGGGGAATACGAGCAGTACTTC	CASSWTGEYEQYF
TRBV4-3	TRBJ1-4	.	.	TGCGCCAGCAGCCAAGAGGGCTCTAATGAAAAACTGTTTTTT	CASSQEGSNEKLFF
TRBV2	TRBJ1-2	TRBD1	.	TGTGCCAGCAGACCCGGGACAGATAACTATGGCTACACCTTC	CASRPGTDNYGYTF
TRBV6-5	TRBJ2-3	TRBD2	once	TGTGCCAGCAGTCGTCGACTAGCGGGTCAGGATACGCAGTATTTT	CASSRRLAGQDTQYF
TRBV28	TRBJ2-7	TRBD2	.	TGTGCCAGCAGCCCTGTGTACGGGACTAGCGGGAGTTACGAGCAGTACTTC	CASSPVYGTSGSYEQYF
TRBV5-1	TRBJ1-5	TRBD1	.	TGCGCCAGCAGCTTAGACAGGGTACGGGGCAATCAGCCCCAGCATTTT	CASSLDRVRGNQPQHF
TRBV9	TRBJ1-1	.	.	TGTGCCAGCAGCGTAGCGGGGGCAGGGGAAGCTTTCTTT	CASSVAGAGEAFF
TRBV7-3	TRBJ1-1	.	.	TGTGCCAGCAGCCCTAAGACAGGGAACACTGAAGCTTTCTTT	CASSPKTGNTEAFF
TRBV18	TRBJ2-7	TRBD1	.	TGTGCCAGCTCACCCGGACAGGGGTTCGAGCAGTACTTC	CASSPGQGFEQYF
TRBV4-3	TRBJ1-2	.	.	TGCGCCAGCAGCCAAGATGTCCGGGGGGACTATGGCTACACCTTC	CASSQDVRGDYGYTF
TRBV7-2	TRBJ1-2	.	.	TGTGCCAGCAGCTTTGGGGACTATGGCTACACCTTC	CASSFGDYGYTF
TRBV5-6	TRBJ1-2	.	.	TGTGCCAGCAGCTTTCAGGGGTACTGGTCGTCGTTCACGCCATATGGCTACACCTTC	CASSFQGYWSSFTPYGYTF
TRBV28	TRBJ2-7	.	.	TGTGCCACCCAGGGGAAACAAGAGCAGTACTTC	CATQGKQEQYF
TRBV7-9	TRBJ1-5	.	.	TGTGCCAGCAGCTTAGAGGGAGTTAACAATCAGCCCCAGCATTTT	CASSLEGVNNQPQHF
TRBV7-9	TRBJ2-7	.	once	TGTGCCAGCAGCTTAGGAGAGTCTTACGAGCAGTACTTC	CASSLGESYEQYF
TRBV5-4	TRBJ2-2	TRBD1	.	TGTGCCAGCAGCTTGCGACAGGGGAACACCGGGGAGCTGTTTTTT	CASSLRQGNTGELFF
TRBV19	TRBJ1-3	.	.	TGTGCCAGTAAGGAAAAGGGTGCTGGAAACACCATATATTTT	CASKEKGAGNTIYF
TRBV5-1	TRBJ2-3	TRBD2	.	TGCGCCAGCAGCCCCAGGTGGGCGGGGGGGCGGACAGATACGCAGTATTTT	CASSPRWAGGRTDTQYF
TRBV29-1	TRBJ1-1	TRBD1	.	TGCAGCGTTGAACATGGGACAGGGACTGAAGCTTTCTTT	CSVEHGTGTEAFF
TRBV19	TRBJ2-2	TRBD2	.	TGTGCCAGTAGTACACGACTAGCGAGCACCGGGGAGCTGTTTTTT	CASSTRLASTGELFF
TRBV11-3	TRBJ2-1	.	.	TGTGCCAGCAGCTTCCCCGGGGGTGAGCAGTTCTTC	CASSFPGGEQFF
TRBV11-3	TRBJ2-2	.	.	TGTGCCAGCAGCGAGAACACCGGGGAGCTGTTTTTT	CASSENTGELFF
TRBV19	TRBJ1-1	.	.	TGTGCCAGTAGTTCCCGGGGTGCCACTGAAGCTTTCTTT	CASSSRGATEAFF
TRBV5-1	TRBJ1-2	.	.	TGCGCCAGCAGCGGGTTGGGAGAAGCAACGGGCTACACCTTC	CASSGLGEATGYTF
TRBV2	TRBJ1-6	TRBD1	.	TGTGCCAGCAGTGAAAGGGGACAGGATAATTCACCCCTCCACTTT	CASSERGQDNSPLHF
TRBV6-5	TRBJ2-2	.	.	TGTGCCAGCAGTTATTATCAGGGGAACACCGGGGAGCTGTTTTTT	CASSYYQGNTGELFF
TRBV27	TRBJ1-1	TRBD1	.	TGTGCCAGCAGCGTCAGGGGGCGGACTGAAGCTTTCTTT	CASSVRGRTEAFF
TRBV29-1	TRBJ2-2	.	.	TGCAGCGTTGAAGATGTAGAGGGGAAAGTCACCGGGGAGCTGTTTTTT	CSVEDVEGKVTGELFF
TRBV9	TRBJ2-3	.	.	TGTGCCAGCAGCGTAGGGGGGGGGCGAAGCACAGATACGCAGTATTTT	CASSVGGGRSTDTQYF
TRBV10-3	TRBJ1-4	.	.	TGTGCCATCAGTGAGTCGGGGGAAAAACTGTTTTTT	CAISESGEKLFF
TRBV5-4	TRBJ1-1	.	.	TGTGCCAGCAGCTTAAGGGGAGCGTACACTGAAGCTTTCTTT	CASSLRGAYTEAFF
TRBV28	TRBJ2-5	TRBD2	.	TGTGCCAGCTGCCGGGCGGGGGGAGAGACCCAGTACTTC	CASCRAGGETQYF
TRBV11-1	TRBJ2-7	TRBD2	.	TGTGCCAGCAGCTTAGGGGAGGGTAGTCCGCAGGGAATTGGCGAGCAGTACTTC	CASSLGEGSPQGIGEQYF
TRBV11-2	TRBJ1-2	TRBD1	.	TGTGCCAGCAGCTTGGACAGGAATCGTGGCTACACCTTC	CASSLDRNRGYTF
TRBV6-6	TRBJ2-7	.	.	TGTGCCAGCAGCCAACCGGGAATCAAGGCCTACGAGCAGTACTTC	CASSQPGIKAYEQYF